This T cell receptor (beta chain) was found in a study of OX40 agonist ivuxolimab in advanced cancers. Study findings and constraints: Certain nonresponding patients likewise had low normalized T-cell clonal expansion.

As regards this clone: Antigen specificity is unknown.

Profiled with immunoSEQ multiplex PCR; TCRdb holds only in-frame clones, not every one. Here the sample spans about 75,000 clones, about 88% being singletons. V shed 0 bases and J shed 8 bases, with 15 bases lying between them. Germline V lookup: CDR1 MGHRA, CDR2 YSYEKL. The CDR3 extends over 15 amino acids. V gene TRBV4-1 combines with J gene TRBJ2-3; D is uncertain. The sequenced sample was CD4+ or CD8+ T cells sorted from blood, obtained in a trial of the OX40 agonist ivuxolimab. This TCR came from an adult with an advanced solid tumor such as melanoma, head and neck, liver or kidney cancer. The CDR3 loop reads CASSQDVVFEGTQYF. The CDR3 DNA follows: TGCGCCAGCAGCCAAGATGTAGTATTCGAAGGTACGCAGTATTTT.